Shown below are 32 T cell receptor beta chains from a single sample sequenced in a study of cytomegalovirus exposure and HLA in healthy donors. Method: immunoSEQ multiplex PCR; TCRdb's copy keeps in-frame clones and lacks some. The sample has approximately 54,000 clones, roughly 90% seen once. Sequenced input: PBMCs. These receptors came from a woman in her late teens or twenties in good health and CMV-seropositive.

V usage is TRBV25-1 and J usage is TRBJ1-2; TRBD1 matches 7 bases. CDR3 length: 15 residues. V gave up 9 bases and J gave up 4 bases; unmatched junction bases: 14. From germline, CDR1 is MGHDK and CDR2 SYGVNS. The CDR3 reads CASLGTVEGIYGYTF. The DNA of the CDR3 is TGTGCCAGTTTAGGGACAGTCGAGGGTATCTATGGCTACACCTTC.

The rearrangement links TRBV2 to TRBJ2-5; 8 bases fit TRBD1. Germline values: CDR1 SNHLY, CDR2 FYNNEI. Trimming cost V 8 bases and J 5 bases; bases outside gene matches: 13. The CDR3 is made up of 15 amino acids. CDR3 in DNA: TGTGCCAGCGACGACAGGGGCTCTCCCGGGGAGACCCAGTACTTC. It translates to CASDDRGSPGETQYF.

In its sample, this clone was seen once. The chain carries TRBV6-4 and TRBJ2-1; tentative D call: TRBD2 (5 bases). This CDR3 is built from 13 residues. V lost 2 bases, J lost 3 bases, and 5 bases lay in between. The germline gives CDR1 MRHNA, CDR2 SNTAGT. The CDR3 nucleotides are TGTGCCAGCAGTGACCGGGACTACAATGAGCAGTTCTTC. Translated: CASSDRDYNEQFF.

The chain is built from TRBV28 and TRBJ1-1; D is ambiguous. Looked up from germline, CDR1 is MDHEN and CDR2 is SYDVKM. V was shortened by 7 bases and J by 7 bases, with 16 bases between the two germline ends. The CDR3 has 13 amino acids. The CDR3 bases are TGTGCCAGCACTCGCTCAAGTCGTAGTGAAGCTTTCTTT. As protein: CASTRSSRSEAFF.

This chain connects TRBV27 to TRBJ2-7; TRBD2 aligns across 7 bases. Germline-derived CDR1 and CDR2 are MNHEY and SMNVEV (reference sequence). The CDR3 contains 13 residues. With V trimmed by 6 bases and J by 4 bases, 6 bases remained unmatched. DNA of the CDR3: TGTGCCAGCAGCCCCCCGGGGGGTTACGAGCAGTACTTC. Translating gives CASSPPGGYEQYF.

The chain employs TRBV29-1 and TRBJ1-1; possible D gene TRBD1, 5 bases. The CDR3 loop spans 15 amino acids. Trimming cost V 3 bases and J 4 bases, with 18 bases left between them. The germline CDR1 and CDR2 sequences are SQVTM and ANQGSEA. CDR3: CSVEGRPGVGTEAFF. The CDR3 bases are TGCAGCGTTGAGGGCCGGCCGGGGGTTGGCACTGAAGCTTTCTTT.

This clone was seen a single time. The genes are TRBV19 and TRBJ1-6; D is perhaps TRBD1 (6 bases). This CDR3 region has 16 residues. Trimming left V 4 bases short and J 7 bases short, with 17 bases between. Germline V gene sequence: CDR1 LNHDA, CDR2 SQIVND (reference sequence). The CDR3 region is CASSTTGGGLNSPLHF. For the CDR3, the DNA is TGTGCCAGTAGTACAACAGGTGGGGGCCTAAATTCACCCCTCCACTTT.

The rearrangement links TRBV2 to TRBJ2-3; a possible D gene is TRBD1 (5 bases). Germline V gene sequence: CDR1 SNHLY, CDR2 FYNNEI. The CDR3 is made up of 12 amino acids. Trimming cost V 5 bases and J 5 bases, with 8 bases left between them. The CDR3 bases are TGTGCCAGCAGTAAGGGGCAAGATACGCAGTATTTT. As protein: CASSKGQDTQYF.

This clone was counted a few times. CDR3 in amino acids: CASSELMGRGVAEQYF. CDR3 in DNA: TGCGCCAGCAGTGAGCTAATGGGCAGGGGGGTGGCTGAGCAGTACTTC. This chain joins TRBV10-1 and TRBJ2-7; possibly TRBD1 for D (7 bases). V gave up 2 bases and J gave up 7 bases, with 21 bases separating them. Germline V gene data show CDR1 as WNHNN and CDR2 as SYGVQD (reference sequence). This CDR3 spans 16 amino acids.

The CDR3 loop is CASSANSGNTIYF. Written as DNA, the CDR3 is TGTGCCAGCAGTGCTAACTCTGGAAACACCATATATTTT. The V gene is TRBV6-4, the J gene TRBJ1-3; no firm D call. V gave up 4 bases and J gave up 0 bases, with 4 bases separating them. CDR1 and CDR2 (germline): MRHNA, SNTAGT. This CDR3 is built from 13 residues.

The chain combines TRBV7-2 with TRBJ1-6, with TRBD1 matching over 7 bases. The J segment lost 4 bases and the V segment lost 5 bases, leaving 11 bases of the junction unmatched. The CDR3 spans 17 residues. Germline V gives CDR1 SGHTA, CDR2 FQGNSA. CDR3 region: CASSRASTGEYNSPLHF. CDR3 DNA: TGTGCCAGCAGCCGGGCGAGTACAGGGGAATATAATTCACCCCTCCACTTT.

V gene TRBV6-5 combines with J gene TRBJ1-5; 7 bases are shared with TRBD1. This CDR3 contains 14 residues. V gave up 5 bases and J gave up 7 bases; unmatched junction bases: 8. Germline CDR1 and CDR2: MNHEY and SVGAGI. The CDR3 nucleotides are TGTGCCAGCAGTGTCGGAGGGGGCGGCCAGCCCCAGCATTTT. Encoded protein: CASSVGGGGQPQHF.

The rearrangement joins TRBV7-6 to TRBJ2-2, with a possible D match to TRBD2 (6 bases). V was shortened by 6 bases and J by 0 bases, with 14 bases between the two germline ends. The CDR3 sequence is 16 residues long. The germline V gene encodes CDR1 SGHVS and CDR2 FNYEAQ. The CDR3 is CASRGAGGTNTGELFF. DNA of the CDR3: TGTGCCAGCAGGGGAGCTGGGGGGACGAACACCGGGGAGCTGTTTTTT.

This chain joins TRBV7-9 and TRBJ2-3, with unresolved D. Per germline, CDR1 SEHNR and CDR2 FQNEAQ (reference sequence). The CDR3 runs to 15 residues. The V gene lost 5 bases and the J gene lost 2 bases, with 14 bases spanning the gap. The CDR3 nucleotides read TGTGCCAGCAGCCAAGTCGGTGGGCCCACAGATACGCAGTATTTT. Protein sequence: CASSQVGGPTDTQYF.

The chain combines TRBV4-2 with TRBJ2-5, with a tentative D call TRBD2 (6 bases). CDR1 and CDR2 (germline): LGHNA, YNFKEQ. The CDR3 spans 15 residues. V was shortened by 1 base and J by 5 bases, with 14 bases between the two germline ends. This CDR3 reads CASSQVTSSMETQYF. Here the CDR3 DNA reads TGTGCCAGCAGCCAAGTGACTAGTTCTATGGAGACCCAGTACTTC.

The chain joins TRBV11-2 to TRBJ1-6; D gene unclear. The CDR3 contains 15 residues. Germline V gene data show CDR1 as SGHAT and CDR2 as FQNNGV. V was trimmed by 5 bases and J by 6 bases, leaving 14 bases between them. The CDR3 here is CASSRVALANSPLHF. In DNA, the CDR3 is TGTGCCAGCAGCCGGGTCGCACTAGCTAATTCACCCCTCCACTTT.

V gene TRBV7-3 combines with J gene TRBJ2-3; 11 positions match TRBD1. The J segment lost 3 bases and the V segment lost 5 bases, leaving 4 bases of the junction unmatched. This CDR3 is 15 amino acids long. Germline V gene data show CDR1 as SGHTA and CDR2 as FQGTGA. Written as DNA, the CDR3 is TGTGCCAGCAGCCCGCGGGACAGGGGGACAGATACGCAGTATTTT. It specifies CASSPRDRGTDTQYF.

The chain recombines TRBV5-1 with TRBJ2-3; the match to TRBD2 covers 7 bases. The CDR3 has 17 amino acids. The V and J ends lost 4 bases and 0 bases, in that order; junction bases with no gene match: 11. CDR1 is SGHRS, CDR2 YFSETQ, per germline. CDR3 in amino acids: CASSIPVGRGSTDTQYF. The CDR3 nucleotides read TGCGCCAGCAGCATTCCCGTCGGGCGGGGGAGCACAGATACGCAGTATTTT.

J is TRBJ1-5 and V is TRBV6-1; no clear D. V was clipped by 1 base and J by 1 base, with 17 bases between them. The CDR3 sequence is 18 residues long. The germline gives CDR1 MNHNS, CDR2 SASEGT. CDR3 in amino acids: CASSEEVGGPTSNQPQHF. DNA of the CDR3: TGTGCCAGCAGTGAAGAGGTGGGAGGCCCGACCAGCAATCAGCCCCAGCATTTT.

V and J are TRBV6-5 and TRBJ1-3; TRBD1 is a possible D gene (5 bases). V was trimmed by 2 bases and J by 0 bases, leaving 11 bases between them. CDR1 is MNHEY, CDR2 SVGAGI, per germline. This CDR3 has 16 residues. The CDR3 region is CASSYTPGDSGNTIYF. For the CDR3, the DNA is TGTGCCAGCAGTTACACCCCGGGGGACTCTGGAAACACCATATATTTT.

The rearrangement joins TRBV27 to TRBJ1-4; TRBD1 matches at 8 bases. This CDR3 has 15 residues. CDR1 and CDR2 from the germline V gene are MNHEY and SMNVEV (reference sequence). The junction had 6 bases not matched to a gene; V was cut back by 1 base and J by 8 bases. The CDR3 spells CASSLFSRQGEKLFF. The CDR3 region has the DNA TGTGCCAGCAGTTTATTCTCCCGACAGGGGGAAAAACTGTTTTTT.

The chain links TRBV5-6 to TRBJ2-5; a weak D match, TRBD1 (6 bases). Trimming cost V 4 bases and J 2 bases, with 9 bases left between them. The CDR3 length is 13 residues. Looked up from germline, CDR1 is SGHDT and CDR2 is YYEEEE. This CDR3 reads CASSPTGQETQYF. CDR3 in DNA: TGTGCCAGCAGCCCAACAGGGCAAGAGACCCAGTACTTC. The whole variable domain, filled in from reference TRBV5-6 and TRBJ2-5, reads DAGVTQSPTHLIKTRGQQVTLRCSPKSGHDTVSWYQQALGQGPQFIFQYYEEEERQRGNFPDRFSGHQFPNYSSELNVNALLLGDSALYLCASSPTGQETQYFGPGTRLLVL.

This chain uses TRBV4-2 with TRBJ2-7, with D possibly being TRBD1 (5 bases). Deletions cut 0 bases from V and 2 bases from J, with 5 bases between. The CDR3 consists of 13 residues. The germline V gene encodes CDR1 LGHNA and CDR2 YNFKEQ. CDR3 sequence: CASSQETAYEQYF. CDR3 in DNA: TGTGCCAGCAGCCAAGAGACAGCCTACGAGCAGTACTTC.

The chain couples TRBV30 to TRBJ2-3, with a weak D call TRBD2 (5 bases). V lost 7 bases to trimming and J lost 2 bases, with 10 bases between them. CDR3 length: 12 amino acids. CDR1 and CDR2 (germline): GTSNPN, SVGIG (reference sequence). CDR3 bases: TGTGCCTCCGGCGGGCCCACAGATACGCAGTATTTT. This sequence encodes CASGGPTDTQYF.

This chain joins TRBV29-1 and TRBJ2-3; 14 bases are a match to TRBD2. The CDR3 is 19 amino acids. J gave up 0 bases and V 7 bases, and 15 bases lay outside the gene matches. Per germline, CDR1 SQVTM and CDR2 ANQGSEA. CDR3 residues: CSAERTSGGPSSSTDTQYF. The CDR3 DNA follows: TGCAGCGCCGAAAGGACTAGCGGGGGGCCTTCATCTAGCACAGATACGCAGTATTTT.

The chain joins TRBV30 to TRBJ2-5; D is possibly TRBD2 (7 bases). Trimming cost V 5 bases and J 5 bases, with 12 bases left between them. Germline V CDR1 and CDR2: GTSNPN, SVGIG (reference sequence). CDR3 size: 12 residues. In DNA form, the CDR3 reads TGTGCCTGGTCACAGGGAGGGGAGACCCAGTACTTC. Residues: CAWSQGGETQYF.

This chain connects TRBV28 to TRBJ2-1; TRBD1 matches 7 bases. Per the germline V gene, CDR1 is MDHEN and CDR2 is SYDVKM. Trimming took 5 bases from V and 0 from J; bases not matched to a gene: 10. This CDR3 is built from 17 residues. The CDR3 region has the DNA TGTGCCAGCAGTAAACCCTGGACAGGCAGCTCCTACAATGAGCAGTTCTTC. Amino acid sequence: CASSKPWTGSSYNEQFF.

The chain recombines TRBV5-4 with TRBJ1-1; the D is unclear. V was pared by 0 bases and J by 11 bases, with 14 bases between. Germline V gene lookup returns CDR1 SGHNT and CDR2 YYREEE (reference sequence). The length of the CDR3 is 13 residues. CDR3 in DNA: TGTGCCAGCAGCTTGGACACAAAGAAGTGGGCTTTCTTT. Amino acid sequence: CASSLDTKKWAFF.

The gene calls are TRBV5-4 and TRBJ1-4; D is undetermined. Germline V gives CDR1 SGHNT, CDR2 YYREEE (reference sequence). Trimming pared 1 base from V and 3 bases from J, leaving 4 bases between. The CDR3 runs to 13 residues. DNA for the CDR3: TGTGCCAGCAGCTTGAGAGCTAATGAAAAACTGTTTTTT. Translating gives CASSLRANEKLFF.

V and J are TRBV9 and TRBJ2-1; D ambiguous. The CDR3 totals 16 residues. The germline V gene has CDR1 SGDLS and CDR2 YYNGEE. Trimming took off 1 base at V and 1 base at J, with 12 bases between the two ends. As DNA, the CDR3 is TGTGCCAGCAGCGTAACAGTCTCAGGTTCCTACAATGAGCAGTTCTTC. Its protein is CASSVTVSGSYNEQFF.

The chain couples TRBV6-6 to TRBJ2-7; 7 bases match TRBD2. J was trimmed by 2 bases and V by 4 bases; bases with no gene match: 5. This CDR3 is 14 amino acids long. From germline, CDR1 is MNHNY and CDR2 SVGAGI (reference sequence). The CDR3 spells CASSWSSGPYEQYF. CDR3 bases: TGTGCCAGCAGTTGGTCTAGCGGACCCTACGAGCAGTACTTC.

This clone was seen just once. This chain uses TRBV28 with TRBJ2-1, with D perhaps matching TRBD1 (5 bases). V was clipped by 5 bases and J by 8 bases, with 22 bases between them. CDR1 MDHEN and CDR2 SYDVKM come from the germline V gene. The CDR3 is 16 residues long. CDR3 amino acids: CASSAYRQRVPHEQFF. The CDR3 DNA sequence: TGTGCCAGCAGTGCATACAGACAGAGAGTCCCCCATGAGCAGTTCTTC.